Below, one T cell receptor (beta chain) is given with its context. Libraries were prepared by immunoSEQ multiplex PCR; TCRdb keeps only in-frame clonotypes and omits some of them. The sample consists of roughly 40,000 clones, 77% of them appearing once. Treatment specified: preoperative locoregional IRX-2 cytokine immunotherapy. Samples came from a phase Ib trial of preoperative locoregional IRX-2 cytokine immunotherapy. This record belongs to a study of preoperative IRX-2 immunotherapy in early breast cancer. The V gene's germline CDR1 is SGHNT and CDR2 YENEEA. The CDR3 covers 14 residues. The V segment lost 3 bases and the J segment 6 bases; nucleotides outside the gene matches: 4.

The receptor was derived from a human donor with breast cancer. The sample here was tumor tissue, taken after IRX-2 immunotherapy. The rearrangement links TRBV11-3 to TRBJ1-3; 8 bases line up with TRBD1. CDR3 sequence: CASSFGQGANTIYF. The CDR3 nucleotides read TGTGCCAGCAGCTTTGGACAGGGCGCAAACACCATATATTTT.